This T cell receptor beta chain was observed in a study of blood T cell repertoires in COVID-19. The wider study: The study drew acute and convalescent COVID-19 samples from the United States, Italy and Spain. T cells, B-cell-depleted T cells, or PBMCs supplied cDNA or gDNA.

Looked up from germline, CDR1 is LNHDA and CDR2 is SQIVND (reference sequence). V was pared by 9 bases and J by 0 bases, with 9 bases between. The CDR3 totals 13 residues. Source study methods: From reference gene primer amplification, estimates of nucleated cell counts were derived. Generated by immunoSEQ multiplex PCR, the TCRdb table keeps only in-frame clones and is missing some. D and trimming were read from the DNA, whereas the V and J calls and clone size are those reported in that table. The sample consists of about 200,000 clones, roughly 80% of them appearing once. Material for sequencing was peripheral blood. The origin of this receptor is a woman in her 70s with acute or convalescent COVID-19. The V gene is TRBV19, the J gene TRBJ1-3, with unresolved D. CDR3 coding DNA: TGTGCCAGCGGGTTTTCCTCTGGAAACACCATATATTTT. Protein sequence: CASGFSSGNTIYF.